The rows below give T cell receptor beta chains drawn from one sample of a study of T-cell reconstitution after alpha-beta-depleted transplantation in children. TCRdb recomputed calls from the PCR reads with MiXCR, one row per CDR3 protein. The data hold roughly 7,000 distinct CDR3 sequences, with 16% observed a single time. Specimen: PBMCs, collected before TCRalphabeta/CD19-depleted stem cell transplant. The source of these receptors is a boy aged 2 to 10 with acute lymphoblastic leukemia, due to receive a stem cell transplant. CDR3s include the opening cysteine and the closing phenylalanine or tryptophan. D genes are given only for firm matches. Where a row states a size, it is once, few, many or the class of an expanded clone; other rows omit it.

clone_size: medium-sized; v_call: TRBV7-8; d_call: NA; j_call: TRBJ1-1; cdr3_nt: TGTGCCAGCAGCCCTCCGAGGTTGGGAACTATGAACACTGAAGCTTTCTTT; cdr3_aa: CASSPPRLGTMNTEAFF
clone_size: many; v_call: TRBV3-1; d_call: NA; j_call: TRBJ2-7; cdr3_nt: TGTGCCAGCGGACATCGGGCTCTCCCGGAGCAGTACTTC; cdr3_aa: CASGHRALPEQYF
clone_size: many; v_call: TRBV11-2; d_call: TRBD2; j_call: TRBJ2-3; cdr3_nt: TGTGCCAGCAGCCCGGCGGGAGCGGGGATTGGATTTCCGCGAGATACGCAGTATTTT; cdr3_aa: CASSPAGAGIGFPRDTQYF
clone_size: medium-sized; v_call: TRBV21-1; d_call: NA; j_call: TRBJ2-5; cdr3_nt: TGTGCCAGCAGCAAAGCCGTAGGTAGCGGGGGAACCCAAGAGACCCAGTACTTC; cdr3_aa: CASSKAVGSGGTQETQYF
clone_size: many; v_call: TRBV30; d_call: TRBD1; j_call: TRBJ1-1; cdr3_nt: TGTGCCTGGAGTGTAAGGACAGGTCGCATGAACACTGAAGCTTTCTTT; cdr3_aa: CAWSVRTGRMNTEAFF
clone_size: medium-sized; v_call: TRBV27; d_call: NA; j_call: TRBJ2-7; cdr3_nt: TGTGCCAGCAGTTTGAAGATGAGAGACGGCGCGTCCTACGAGCAGTACTTC; cdr3_aa: CASSLKMRDGASYEQYF
clone_size: medium-sized; v_call: TRBV5-6; d_call: NA; j_call: TRBJ1-4; cdr3_nt: TGTGCCAGCAGCCGGCCCGAAGCAACTAATGAAAAACTGTTTTTT; cdr3_aa: CASSRPEATNEKLFF
clone_size: NA; v_call: TRBV20-1; d_call: NA; j_call: TRBJ2-1; cdr3_nt: TGCAGTGCTATATACCGCCGGGGCGAGCAGTTCTTC; cdr3_aa: CSAIYRRGEQFF
clone_size: medium-sized; v_call: TRBV29-1; d_call: NA; j_call: TRBJ2-3; cdr3_nt: TGCAGCGTTGATGTGACAACAGATACGCAGTATTTT; cdr3_aa: CSVDVTTDTQYF
clone_size: many; v_call: TRBV27; d_call: TRBD1; j_call: TRBJ1-2; cdr3_nt: TGTGCCAGCAGTCCCTGGGGACAGGGGAAAAACTATGGCTACACCTTC; cdr3_aa: CASSPWGQGKNYGYTF
clone_size: many; v_call: TRBV18; d_call: NA; j_call: TRBJ1-1; cdr3_nt: TGTGCCAGCTCACCAGAGGGTGGGGTAAAGGAAGCTTTCTTT; cdr3_aa: CASSPEGGVKEAFF
clone_size: medium-sized; v_call: TRBV12-3/TRBV12-4; d_call: NA; j_call: TRBJ2-5; cdr3_nt: TGTGCCAGCAGTTCCCTACAGGAAGAGACCCAGTACTTC; cdr3_aa: CASSSLQEETQYF
clone_size: many; v_call: TRBV7-9; d_call: NA; j_call: TRBJ1-3; cdr3_nt: TGTGCCAGCAGCTTAGTAAGGGGCACCTCTGGAAACACCATATATTTT; cdr3_aa: CASSLVRGTSGNTIYF
clone_size: many; v_call: TRBV20-1; d_call: NA; j_call: TRBJ2-7; cdr3_nt: TGCAGTGCTAGAGATGGGCAGACCTCCGGGGGGCTCTACGAGCAGTACTTC; cdr3_aa: CSARDGQTSGGLYEQYF
clone_size: NA; v_call: TRBV7-2; d_call: TRBD2; j_call: TRBJ2-3; cdr3_nt: TGTGCCAGCAGCCCCGGGGGGTTAGGCACAGATACGCAGTATTTT; cdr3_aa: CASSPGGLGTDTQYF
clone_size: medium-sized; v_call: TRBV20-1; d_call: NA; j_call: TRBJ2-5; cdr3_nt: TGCAGTGCTAGAGATGTGTCGGCTCATCAAGAGACCCAGTACTTC; cdr3_aa: CSARDVSAHQETQYF
clone_size: many; v_call: TRBV13; d_call: TRBD1; j_call: TRBJ2-2; cdr3_nt: TGTGCCAGCAGCCTCCGACAGGGGGCAGGGAGGGAGCTGTTTTTT; cdr3_aa: CASSLRQGAGRELFF
clone_size: medium-sized; v_call: TRBV5-1; d_call: TRBD2; j_call: TRBJ2-3; cdr3_nt: TGCGCCAGCAGCCTAGCGGTATTGGGCACAGATACGCAGTATTTT; cdr3_aa: CASSLAVLGTDTQYF
clone_size: medium-sized; v_call: TRBV28; d_call: NA; j_call: TRBJ2-2; cdr3_nt: TGTGCCAGCGGAGTTGACACCGGGGAGCTGTTTTTT; cdr3_aa: CASGVDTGELFF
clone_size: medium-sized; v_call: TRBV29-1; d_call: NA; j_call: TRBJ1-2; cdr3_nt: TGCAGCGTTGAAGGGGATACCAACTATGGCTACACCTTC; cdr3_aa: CSVEGDTNYGYTF
clone_size: medium-sized; v_call: TRBV20-1; d_call: NA; j_call: TRBJ1-2; cdr3_nt: TGCAGTGCCGCGTCGACTTATCCATATGGCTACACCTTC; cdr3_aa: CSAASTYPYGYTF